The clone carrying this T cell receptor (beta chain) was counted between two and nine times. CDR3 size: 18 residues. V was clipped by 7 bases and J by 3 bases, with 26 bases between them. The germline CDR1 and CDR2 sequences are SGHRS and YFSETQ. TCRdb reprocessed the RT-PCR reads via MiXCR and lists one record per CDR3 protein. The sample contains about 680,000 distinct CDR3 sequences, more than 13% of which appear only once. The chain couples TRBV5-1 to TRBJ1-5; D call uncertain. This receptor was identified in a female donor in good health, serving as a healthy control. The sequenced sample consisted of memory CD4+ T cells from blood. CDR3: CASERQSTAIPPNQPQHF. The CDR3 nucleotides are TGCGCCAGCGAGAGGCAATCCACAGCCATTCCACCCAATCAGCCCCAGCATTTT.